The present T cell receptor (beta chain) was sequenced within a study of CD8 T cells in ankylosing spondylitis. Whole-study findings and limits: Seemingly characteristic of ankylosing spondylitis blood was a TCR beta motif consisting of roughly 8 highly homologous variants.

One entry per CDR3 protein results from TCRdb running MiXCR on the 5' RACE reads. Among some 700,000 distinct CDR3 sequences listed, around 20% were seen once. Per germline, CDR1 DFQATT and CDR2 SNEGSKA (reference sequence). The CDR3 is 12 amino acids. V dropped 6 bases and J dropped 11; count of bases not matched to a gene: 12. About this clonotype itself: As yet, its antigen is unknown.

The chain combines TRBV20-1 with TRBJ1-1; 7 bases agree with TRBD1. The receptor was isolated from a male donor with ankylosing spondylitis. Sequenced: blood, either unsorted or a sorted T cell fraction (not recorded which). The CDR3 reads CSAFKGGWGAFF. The CDR3 coding sequence is TGCAGTGCCTTTAAAGGGGGCTGGGGGGCTTTCTTT.